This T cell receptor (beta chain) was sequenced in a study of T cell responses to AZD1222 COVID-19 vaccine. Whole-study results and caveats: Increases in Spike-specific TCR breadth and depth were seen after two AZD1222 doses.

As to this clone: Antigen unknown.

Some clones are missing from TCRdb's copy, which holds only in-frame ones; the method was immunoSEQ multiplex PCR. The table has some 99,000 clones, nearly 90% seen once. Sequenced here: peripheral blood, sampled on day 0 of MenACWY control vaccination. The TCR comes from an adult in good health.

In nucleotides, the CDR3 is TGTGCCAGCACCCCCGGGGTACGGGGAGCGCATAGCACAGATACGCAGTATTTT. It is translated as CASTPGVRGAHSTDTQYF. V is TRBV11-2 and J is TRBJ2-3; possibly TRBD2 for D (5 bases). Trimming shortened V by 7 bases and J by 0 bases, and 23 bases separated the two germline ends. There are 18 residues in the CDR3. Germline V gives CDR1 SGHAT, CDR2 FQNNGV.